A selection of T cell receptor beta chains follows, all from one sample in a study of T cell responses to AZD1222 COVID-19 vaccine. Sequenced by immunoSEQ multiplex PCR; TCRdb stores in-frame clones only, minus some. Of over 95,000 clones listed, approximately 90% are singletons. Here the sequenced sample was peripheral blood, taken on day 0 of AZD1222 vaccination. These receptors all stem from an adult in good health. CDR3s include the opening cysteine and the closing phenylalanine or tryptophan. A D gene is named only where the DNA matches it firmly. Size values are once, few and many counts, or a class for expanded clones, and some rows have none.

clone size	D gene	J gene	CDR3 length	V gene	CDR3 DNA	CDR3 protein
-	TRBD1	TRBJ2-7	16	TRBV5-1	TGCGCCAGCAGTTCCGGGACAGGGGTCGTCTCCTACGAGCAGTACTTC	CASSSGTGVVSYEQYF
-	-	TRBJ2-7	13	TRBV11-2	TGTGCCAGCAGCTTAGGTCCAGAGTACGAGCAGTACTTC	CASSLGPEYEQYF
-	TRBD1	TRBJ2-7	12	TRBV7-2	TGTGCCAGCAGCCCAGGACAGGATCATCAGTACTTC	CASSPGQDHQYF
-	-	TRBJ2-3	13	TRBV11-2	TGTGCCAGCAGCTTAGAGTTCCGAGATACGCAGTATTTT	CASSLEFRDTQYF
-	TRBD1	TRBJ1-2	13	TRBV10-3	TGTGCCTCCACGGGACAGGGCTTCTATGGCTACACCTTC	CASTGQGFYGYTF
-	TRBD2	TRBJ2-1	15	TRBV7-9	TGTGCCAGCAGCGGGACTAGCGGGGGGGCCGATGAGCAGTTCTTC	CASSGTSGGADEQFF
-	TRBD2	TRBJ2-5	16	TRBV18	TGTGCCAGCTCACCACCGCCTAGCGGGGGGAGAGAGACCCAGTACTTC	CASSPPPSGGRETQYF
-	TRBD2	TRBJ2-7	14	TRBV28	TGTGCCAGCAGGCCGGGACTAGCTGTCTACGAGCAGTACTTC	CASRPGLAVYEQYF
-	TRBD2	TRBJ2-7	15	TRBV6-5	TGTGCCAGCAGTTACGGTGGCGGGGGGGACTACGAGCAGTACTTC	CASSYGGGGDYEQYF
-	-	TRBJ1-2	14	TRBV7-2	TGTGCCAGCAGCTTAGGTGGGACAATTTATGGCTACACCTTC	CASSLGGTIYGYTF
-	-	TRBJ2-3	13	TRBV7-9	TGTGCCAGCAGCTTAACCGGCACAGATACGCAGTATTTT	CASSLTGTDTQYF
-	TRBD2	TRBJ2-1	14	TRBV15	TGTGCCACCAGCAGTCCTGGGGGAGGGGATGAGCAGTTCTTC	CATSSPGGGDEQFF
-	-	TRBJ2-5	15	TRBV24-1	TGTGCCACCAGTGATTTTAAGCAGGGCCAAGAGACCCAGTACTTC	CATSDFKQGQETQYF
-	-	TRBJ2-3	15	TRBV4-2	TGTGCCAGCAGCCACGGAGGGGGGGGCACAGATACGCAGTATTTT	CASSHGGGGTDTQYF
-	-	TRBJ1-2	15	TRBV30	TGTGCCTGGAGTGGTTCGGATTTGCTTAACTATGGCTACACCTTC	CAWSGSDLLNYGYTF
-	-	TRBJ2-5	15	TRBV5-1	TGCGCCAGCAGCTTGGGTGCGGTATACCAAGAGACCCAGTACTTC	CASSLGAVYQETQYF
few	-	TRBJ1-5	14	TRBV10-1	TGCGCCAGCAGAAATTCGGGCCACAATCAGCCCCAGCATTTT	CASRNSGHNQPQHF
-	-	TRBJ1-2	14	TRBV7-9	TGTGCCAGCAGGACGGACATCCCTAACTATGGCTACACCTTC	CASRTDIPNYGYTF
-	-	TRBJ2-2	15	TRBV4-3	TGCGCCAGCAGCGGGCTAGCCGCGAACACCGGGGAGCTGTTTTTT	CASSGLAANTGELFF
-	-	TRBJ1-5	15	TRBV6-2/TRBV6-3	TGTGCCAGCAGTTACTACTTGGGGAGCAATCAGCCCCAGCATTTT	CASSYYLGSNQPQHF
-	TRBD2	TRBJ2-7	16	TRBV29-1	TGCAGCGTCAGACCGCCTTTAGCGGGGGGGATTTACGAGCAGTACTTC	CSVRPPLAGGIYEQYF
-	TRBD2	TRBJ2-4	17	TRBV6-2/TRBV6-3	TGTGCCAGCAGTCCGTGGACTAGCGGTTATACCCCAAACATTCAGTACTTC	CASSPWTSGYTPNIQYF
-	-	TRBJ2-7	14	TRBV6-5	TGTGCCAGCAGTTACTCGCAGGGAACCTACGAGCAGTACTTC	CASSYSQGTYEQYF
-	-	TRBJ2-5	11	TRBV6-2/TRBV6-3	TGTGCCAGCAGTTACCGTCGGGCCCAGTACTTC	CASSYRRAQYF
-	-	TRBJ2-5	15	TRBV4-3	TGCGCCAGCAGCCAAGATCTGGGGCCTAGGGAGACCCAGTACTTC	CASSQDLGPRETQYF
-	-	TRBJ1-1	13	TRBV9	TGTGCCAGCAGCGTAGAGATGAACACTGAAGCTTTCTTT	CASSVEMNTEAFF
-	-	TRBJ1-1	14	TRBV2	TGTGCCAGCATGGGGGAACAGGGTGACACTGAAGCTTTCTTT	CASMGEQGDTEAFF
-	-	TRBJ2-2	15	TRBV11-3	TGTGCCAGCAGCTCCCGGGACACAACCCCCGGGGAGCTGTTTTTT	CASSSRDTTPGELFF
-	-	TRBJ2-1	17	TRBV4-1	TGCGCCAGCAGCCAAGAGGGCCGGACAGCCTCCTACAATGAGCAGTTCTTC	CASSQEGRTASYNEQFF
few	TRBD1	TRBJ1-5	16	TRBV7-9	TGTGCCAGCAGCTTAGGCGGGACAGTTAGCAATCAGCCCCAGCATTTT	CASSLGGTVSNQPQHF
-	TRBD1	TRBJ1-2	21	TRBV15	TGTGCCACCAGCAGAGTACCAACCTCCGGGACAGGGGACCGTTCCCACTATGGCTACACCTTC	CATSRVPTSGTGDRSHYGYTF
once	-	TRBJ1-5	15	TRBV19	TGTGCCAGTAGTACCTATTCCGGGCCCCTGGAGCCCCAGCATTTT	CASSTYSGPLEPQHF
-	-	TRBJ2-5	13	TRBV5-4	TGTGCCAGCAGCTTGCCAGACCAAGAGACCCAGTACTTC	CASSLPDQETQYF
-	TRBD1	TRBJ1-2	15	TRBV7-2	TGTGCCAGCAGCACCGGACAGGGGGCTAACTATGGCTACACCTTC	CASSTGQGANYGYTF
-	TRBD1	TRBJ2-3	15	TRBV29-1	TGCAGCGTTGAGTGGACAGGGGACGGCACAGATACGCAGTATTTT	CSVEWTGDGTDTQYF
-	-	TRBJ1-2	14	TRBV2	TGTGCCAGCAGTGAAGGGGGTGTCAACTATGGCTACACCTTC	CASSEGGVNYGYTF
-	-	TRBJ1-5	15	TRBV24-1	TGTGCCACCAGTGAGAACAGGGACTCCAGGCAGCCCCAGCATTTT	CATSENRDSRQPQHF
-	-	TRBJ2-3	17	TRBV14	TGTGCCAGCAGCCAAATTTCTACAGGGTTCGTCGTAGATACGCAGTATTTT	CASSQISTGFVVDTQYF
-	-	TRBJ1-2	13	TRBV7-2	TGTGCCAGCAGCTTATGGGGGGCGGAAGGCTACACCTTC	CASSLWGAEGYTF
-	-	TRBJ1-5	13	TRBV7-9	TGTGCCAGCAGCTTACACCAGGATCAGCCCCAGCATTTT	CASSLHQDQPQHF
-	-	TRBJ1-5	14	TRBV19	TGTGCCAGTAGTATCCCAGGGGATAATCAGCCCCAGCATTTT	CASSIPGDNQPQHF
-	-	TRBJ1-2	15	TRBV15	TGTGCCACCAGCAGAGATTGGGGGGATATCTATGGCTACACCTTC	CATSRDWGDIYGYTF
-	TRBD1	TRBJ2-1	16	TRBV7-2	TGTGCCAGCAGCTTATCTGGCAGGGGGCGTAACAATGAGCAGTTCTTC	CASSLSGRGRNNEQFF
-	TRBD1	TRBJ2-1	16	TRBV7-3	TGTGCCAGCAGCTTAAAAGCGGCAGGGGGATTCAATGAGCAGTTCTTC	CASSLKAAGGFNEQFF
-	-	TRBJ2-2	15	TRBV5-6	TGTGCCAGCAGCCCGATAGCGGAGAACACCGGGGAGCTGTTTTTT	CASSPIAENTGELFF
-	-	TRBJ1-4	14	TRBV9	TGTGCCAGCAGCGAAGGACGGAGTAATGAAAAACTGTTTTTT	CASSEGRSNEKLFF
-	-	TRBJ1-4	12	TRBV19	TGTGCCAGTAGCACCTACAATGAAAAACTGTTTTTT	CASSTYNEKLFF
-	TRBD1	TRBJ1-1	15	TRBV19	TGTGCCAGTAGGGACAGGGGGCAACGGTACACTGAAGCTTTCTTT	CASRDRGQRYTEAFF
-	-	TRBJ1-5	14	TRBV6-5	TGTGCCAGCAGTCCTGACCTGGGAAATCAGCCCCAGCATTTT	CASSPDLGNQPQHF
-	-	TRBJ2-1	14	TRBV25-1	TGTGCCAGCAGTGTCCTAGGGGGGAACAATGAGCAGTTCTTC	CASSVLGGNNEQFF
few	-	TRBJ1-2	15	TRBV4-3	TGCGCCAGCAGCCACAACCCAGGGATCGACTATGGCTACACCTTC	CASSHNPGIDYGYTF
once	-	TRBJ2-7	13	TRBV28	TGTGCCAGCAGTTTACTCGGGTCCTACGAGCAGTACTTC	CASSLLGSYEQYF
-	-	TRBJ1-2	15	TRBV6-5	TGTGCCAGCAGTTCAACAGGGCTTCTGTCGGGGGGCTACACCTTC	CASSSTGLLSGGYTF
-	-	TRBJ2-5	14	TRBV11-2	TGTGCCAGCAGCTTAGCACCGAGCCAAGAGACCCAGTACTTC	CASSLAPSQETQYF
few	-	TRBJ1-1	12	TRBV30	TGTGCCTGGAAGAGGGCGGACACTGAAGCTTTCTTT	CAWKRADTEAFF
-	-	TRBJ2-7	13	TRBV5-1	TGCGCCAGCAGCTTCCCCGGGGGATCCGAGCAGTACTTC	CASSFPGGSEQYF
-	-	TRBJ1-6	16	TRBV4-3	TGCGCCAGCAGCCAAGATTCCGGCTCCTATAATTCACCCCTCCACTTT	CASSQDSGSYNSPLHF
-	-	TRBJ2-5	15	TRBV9	TGTGCCAGCAGCCCACAGCGGGGAAGGGGGGAGACCCAGTACTTC	CASSPQRGRGETQYF
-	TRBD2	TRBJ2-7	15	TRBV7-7	TGTGCTAGCAGCTTAGAGGCTAGCGGAACCTACGAGCAGTACTTC	CASSLEASGTYEQYF
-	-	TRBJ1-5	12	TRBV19	TGTGCCAGTAGTTTCACGTCACAGCCCCAGCATTTT	CASSFTSQPQHF